These T cell receptor beta chains were read from a single sample in a study of T-cell memory formation after mild COVID-19. TCRdb analysed the 5' RACE reads with MiXCR anew, one entry per CDR3 protein. The sample carries around 370,000 distinct CDR3 sequences, around 21% recorded once. The sample taken for sequencing was PBMCs or a T cell subset sorted from them (not recorded which). These receptors were taken from an adult woman who had mild COVID-19 (a few samples of this study predate the infection). Cell type and time point are not known. Each CDR3 is given with its conserved first and last residue. Fields, in order: V gene, D gene, clone size, J gene, CDR3 DNA, CDR3 protein. D genes are given only for firm matches. Size is omitted from some rows. Given values are once, few, many or a class for expanded clones.

>TRBV7-9|-|-|TRBJ2-5
TGTGCCAGCAGCCCTGAGGGGAAAGAGACCCAGTACTTC
CASSPEGKETQYF
>TRBV7-2|-|-|TRBJ2-5
TGTGCCAGCGGGAGAGAGACCCAGTACTTC
CASGRETQYF
>TRBV4-3|-|-|TRBJ2-7
TGCGCCAGCAGCCAGTTAATCGAGTCCTACGAGCAGTACTTC
CASSQLIESYEQYF
>TRBV27|TRBD2|-|TRBJ2-7
TGTGCCAGCACCCCCTCTTACCGGCTAGCGGTTCCCTACGAGCAGTACTTC
CASTPSYRLAVPYEQYF
>TRBV29-1|TRBD1|-|TRBJ1-1
TGCAGCGTGACAGGGTTCGACACTGAAGCTTTCTTT
CSVTGFDTEAFF
>TRBV27|TRBD1|few|TRBJ2-1
TGTGCCAGCAGTTCAATACAGGGGTCATTAGAGCAGTTCTTC
CASSSIQGSLEQFF
>TRBV6-1|-|-|TRBJ1-2
TGTGCCTCTCAGCTGGCTGCCAACTATGGCTACACCTTC
CASQLAANYGYTF
>TRBV2|-|few|TRBJ1-5
TGTGCCAGCAGTGAAGCGCGGGGCCAGGGTTCTCAGCCCCAGCATTTT
CASSEARGQGSQPQHF
>TRBV24-1|-|few|TRBJ2-6
TGTGCCACCAGTGATCGGACGGGCTCTGGGGCCAACGTCCTGACTTTC
CATSDRTGSGANVLTF
>TRBV7-2|TRBD2|-|TRBJ2-3
TGTGCCAGCAGCTTTTCCCCTAGCGGGAGCACAGATACGCAGTATTTT
CASSFSPSGSTDTQYF
>TRBV24-1|TRBD2|few|TRBJ2-3
TGTGCCACCAGTGATTTCAAGGGACTAGGAAAGGAAGATACGCAGTATTTT
CATSDFKGLGKEDTQYF
>TRBV11-3|-|-|TRBJ2-1
TGTGCCAGCAGCTTAGGAGCCAAGGGAGCCGGTGAGCAGTTCTTC
CASSLGAKGAGEQFF
>TRBV4-3|-|-|TRBJ1-2
TGCGCCAGCAGCCCAACCCGGGGATCCTACACCTTC
CASSPTRGSYTF
>TRBV20-1|-|-|TRBJ1-5
TGCAGTGCTTCACAGGGTTCGGCCCAGCATTTT
CSASQGSAQHF
>TRBV30|TRBD1|many|TRBJ2-7
TGTGCCTGGAGTGTACAGGGGGCGCTCCACGAGCAGTACTTC
CAWSVQGALHEQYF
>TRBV7-2|TRBD1|few|TRBJ2-5
TGTGCCAGCAGCTTACAGGGGGCCCCAGAGACCCAGTACTTC
CASSLQGAPETQYF
>TRBV5-5|-|-|TRBJ2-3
TGTGCCAGCAGCCCAGAGGACATCACAGATACGCAGTATTTT
CASSPEDITDTQYF
>TRBV10-3|-|-|TRBJ2-7
TGTGCCATCAGTGAGTCGGGCGGAAACTACGAGCAGTACTTC
CAISESGGNYEQYF
>TRBV30|-|many|TRBJ2-3
TGTGCCTGGGGGATACAGCGATACACAGATACGCAGTATTTT
CAWGIQRYTDTQYF
>TRBV7-9|-|-|TRBJ2-1
TGTGCCAGCAGCTTAGCGCTAGCGAGACAGAATGAGCAGTTCTTC
CASSLALARQNEQFF
>TRBV6-2/TRBV6-3|-|few|TRBJ2-7
TGTGCCAGCAGTGTGAACTACGAGCAGTACTTC
CASSVNYEQYF
>TRBV27|-|-|TRBJ2-7
TGTGCCAGCAGTTCACCCCTTGGGGGCGGGAGTAGCTACGAGCAGTACTTC
CASSSPLGGGSSYEQYF
>TRBV24-1|-|-|TRBJ2-7
TGTGCCACCAGTGATGCAGTGACAGTGACCTACGAGCAGTACTTC
CATSDAVTVTYEQYF
>TRBV6-2/TRBV6-3|TRBD2|few|TRBJ2-7
TGTGCCAGCAGTCGACTAGCGGGAAAGTTCGAGCAGTACTTC
CASSRLAGKFEQYF